These 3 T cell receptor beta chains came from one sample sequenced in a study of regulatory T cells in long-lasting Graves disease. For TCR beta, libraries came from iRepertoire HTBI primers and Arm-PCR of CDR3 regions. TCRdb fed the multiplex PCR reads into MiXCR, producing one record per CDR3 protein. The sample has roughly 500,000 distinct CDR3 sequences, approximately 13% seen once; the top ten hold roughly 10%. As for time point: newly diagnosed GD, antithyroid drugs for less than 3 months. Extracted PBMC RNA gave rise to the TCR library. The same sample was also used in a study of T cells in Graves' hyperthyroidism and ophthalmopathy.

This material consisted of peripheral blood mononuclear cells (PBMCs), taken at new diagnosis, from a patient treated with antithyroid drugs. Every receptor here comes from a young man with Graves disease.

The chain carries TRBV4-1 and TRBJ2-3, with 11 bases matching TRBD2. Germline CDR1 reads MGHRA; CDR2 reads YSYEKL. There are 17 residues in the CDR3. V dropped 5 bases and J dropped 2; count of bases not matched to a gene: 9. The CDR3 region has the DNA TGCGCCAGCAGCTCTACCATTAGCGGGAGGGCCACAGATACGCAGTATTTT. Protein sequence: CASSSTISGRATDTQYF.

The chain combines TRBV6-1 with TRBJ2-5, with unresolved D. Deletions cut 6 bases from V and 3 bases from J, with 17 bases between. Germline assignment: CDR1 MNHNS and CDR2 SASEGT. The CDR3 extends over 15 amino acids. CDR3 sequence (DNA): TGTGCCAGCAGACTCAGCCGGGTCGCTAAAGAGACCCAGTACTTC. Protein sequence: CASRLSRVAKETQYF.

The rearrangement joins TRBV6-1 to TRBJ1-1; maybe TRBD1 (5 bases). Germline V gives CDR1 MNHNS, CDR2 SASEGT. This CDR3 has 13 amino acids. Deletions cut 8 bases from V and 0 bases from J, with 10 bases between. The DNA of the CDR3 is TGTGCCAGCGGGGGACGTTTGAACACTGAAGCTTTCTTT. This encodes CASGGRLNTEAFF.